The rows below give T cell receptor beta chains drawn from one sample of a study of blood T cell repertoires in COVID-19. Assay: immunoSEQ multiplex PCR; the TCRdb copy retains only in-frame clones and omits some. The sample shows roughly 68,000 clones, around 80% of them seen only once. Sequenced material: peripheral blood. The origin of the receptors is a human donor in a cohort sampled during active COVID-19. Both conserved end residues are part of each CDR3. A D gene is named only where the DNA matches it firmly. Expanded clones are given a class, and other clones once, few, many or no size at all.

J | D | size | V | length | DNA | CDR3
TRBJ2-5 | - | once | TRBV6-2/TRBV6-3 | 13 | TGTGCCAGCAGTTACCAAGCACGGGAGACCCAGTACTTC | CASSYQARETQYF
TRBJ2-2 | - | - | TRBV9 | 14 | TGTGCCAGCAGCGTAGGACACTTAACCGGGGAGCTGTTTTTT | CASSVGHLTGELFF
TRBJ1-4 | - | - | TRBV7-9 | 14 | TGTGCCAGCAGCCCCGACCTCCAGGGCGGGGAACTGTTTTTT | CASSPDLQGGELFF
TRBJ1-2 | - | - | TRBV3-1/TRBV3-2 | 14 | TGTGCCAGCAGCCATAGACAGCCGCTCGATGGCTACACCTTC | CASSHRQPLDGYTF
TRBJ1-4 | - | - | TRBV28 | 13 | TGTGCCAGCAGTTTGGGGAGGGAAGAAAAACTGTTTTTT | CASSLGREEKLFF
TRBJ1-5 | - | - | TRBV7-8 | 15 | TGTGCCAGCAGCTTAGAGGCAGGTAGCAATCAGCCCCAGCATTTT | CASSLEAGSNQPQHF
TRBJ2-1 | - | - | TRBV11-2 | 15 | TGTGCCAGCAGCTACGACGGAGGGCCCTACAATGAGCAGTTCTTC | CASSYDGGPYNEQFF
TRBJ2-7 | - | - | TRBV6-5 | 14 | TGTGCCAGCAGCCCCGGAGGAGCAGCCTACGAGCAGTACTTC | CASSPGGAAYEQYF
TRBJ2-7 | TRBD2 | once | TRBV7-9 | 16 | TGTGCCAGCAGCACAGCCGGGACTAGCTTTTCCTACGAGCAGTACTTC | CASSTAGTSFSYEQYF
TRBJ2-3 | - | - | TRBV24-1 | 19 | TGTGCCACCAGTGATTCGAATCATGCCCGGGAGAGGAGCACAGATACGCAGTATTTT | CATSDSNHARERSTDTQYF
TRBJ1-6 | - | - | TRBV28 | 13 | TGTGCCAGCAGGTCCGGAACAGGGTCACCCCTCCACTTT | CASRSGTGSPLHF
TRBJ2-1 | TRBD1 | - | TRBV9 | 16 | TGTGCCAGCAGCGGAGGGACAGAGATTTTCTACAATGAGCAGTTCTTC | CASSGGTEIFYNEQFF
TRBJ2-5 | TRBD2 | - | TRBV10-3 | 15 | TGTGCCATCAGTGAGCCTTCAGCGGGGCAAGAGACCCAGTACTTC | CAISEPSAGQETQYF
TRBJ1-4 | - | once | TRBV6-2/TRBV6-3 | 12 | TGTGCCAGCAGCCACTTTAATGAAAAACTGTTTTTT | CASSHFNEKLFF
TRBJ1-1 | - | - | TRBV25-1 | 14 | TGTGCCAGCAGTGAATTAGGGGTGAACACTGAAGCTTTCTTT | CASSELGVNTEAFF
TRBJ1-1 | - | - | TRBV12-3/TRBV12-4 | 13 | TGTGCCAGCAGTTTGGAAGGCGCGGGACGGGCTTTCTTT | CASSLEGAGRAFF
TRBJ1-1 | TRBD1 | - | TRBV7-3 | 14 | TGTGCCAGCAGCATAGGGGGCGCGAACACTGAAGCTTTCTTT | CASSIGGANTEAFF
TRBJ1-2 | TRBD1 | - | TRBV13 | 18 | TGTGCCAGCAGCTCTCCCCGACAGGGGGCGCTCGGAGCCTATGGCTACACCTTC | CASSSPRQGALGAYGYTF
TRBJ2-1 | TRBD2 | - | TRBV14 | 20 | TGTGCCAGCAGACTAATCCCAACTAGCGGGAGATCCGGATCCTACAATGAGCAGTTCTTC | CASRLIPTSGRSGSYNEQFF
TRBJ2-5 | - | - | TRBV2 | 14 | TGTGCCAGCAGTTTCGGACAGAGACAAGAGACCCAGTACTTC | CASSFGQRQETQYF
TRBJ1-4 | - | - | TRBV11-2 | 16 | TGTGCCAGCAGCCTTCTTTACGGGGGGCAAGGAGAAAAACTGTTTTTT | CASSLLYGGQGEKLFF
TRBJ1-3 | TRBD1 | - | TRBV2 | 14 | TGTGCCAGCATCTTCGGACAGGGGGCAAACACCATATATTTT | CASIFGQGANTIYF
TRBJ2-1 | TRBD2 | - | TRBV5-6 | 15 | TGTGCCAGCAGCACCGGGACTAGCGGTTACAATGAGCAGTTCTTC | CASSTGTSGYNEQFF
TRBJ2-2 | - | - | TRBV3-1/TRBV3-2 | 19 | TGTGCCAGCAGCCAACCTTTGGGGACTCCCTCCCAGTGGGCCGGGGAGCTGTTTTTT | CASSQPLGTPSQWAGELFF
TRBJ1-1 | - | - | TRBV12-3/TRBV12-4 | 13 | TGTGCCAGCACTCCGAGATTGAACACTGAAGCTTTCTTT | CASTPRLNTEAFF
TRBJ2-1 | TRBD2 | medium-sized | TRBV4-1 | 14 | TGCGCCAGCAGCCAGGGACTACGGAATGGTGAGCAGTTCTTC | CASSQGLRNGEQFF
TRBJ2-7 | - | few | TRBV12-3/TRBV12-4 | 13 | TGTGCCAGCAGTTTAAAACCGCCAGACGAGCAGTACTTC | CASSLKPPDEQYF